This T cell receptor beta chain was recorded in a study of post-analysis software for immune sequencing data. Whole-study results and caveats: Significantly decreased normalized Chao1 diversity was recorded for multiple sclerosis patients relative to controls. Strong same-batch co-clustering of samples appeared with F measure clustering.

Unique molecular identifiers tagged the TCR beta cDNA libraries. cDNA molecules numbering around 500,000 came from roughly 1.1 to 9.2 million T cells. TCRdb ran MiXCR on the PCR reads and lists one entry per CDR3 protein. The table includes 750,000 to 950,000 distinct CDR3 sequences, 46% detected once. For this clonotype: Its target is unknown.

This TCR came from a girl between 5 and 17 years old with multiple sclerosis. Sequences were obtained from blood.

This CDR3 reads CASSGSAGTQETQFF. The CDR3 coding sequence is TGTGCCAGCAGTGGCTCAGCGGGGACACAAGAGACCCAGTTCTTC. The chain couples TRBV2 to TRBJ2-1; tentative D call: TRBD2 (7 bases). Germline V lookup: CDR1 SNHLY, CDR2 FYNNEI. The CDR3 is 15 amino acids. The V end lost 4 bases, the J end lost 13 bases, and 23 bases lay between the germline ends.